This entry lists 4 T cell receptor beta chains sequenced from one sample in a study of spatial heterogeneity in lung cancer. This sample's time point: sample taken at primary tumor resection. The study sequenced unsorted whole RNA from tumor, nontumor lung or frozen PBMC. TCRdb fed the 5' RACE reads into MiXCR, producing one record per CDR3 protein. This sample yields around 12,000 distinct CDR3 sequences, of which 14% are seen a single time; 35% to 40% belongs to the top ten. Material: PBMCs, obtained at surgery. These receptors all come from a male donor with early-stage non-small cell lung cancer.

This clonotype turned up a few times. As DNA, the CDR3 is TGTGCCAGCAGTTCCCCTCCTGGCCTCACAGATACGCAGTATTTT. Encoded protein: CASSSPPGLTDTQYF. The V and J genes are TRBV28 and TRBJ2-3; no clear D. The CDR3 totals 15 residues. Germline V gene sequence: CDR1 MDHEN, CDR2 SYDVKM. Trimming left V 4 bases short and J 2 bases short, with 13 bases between.

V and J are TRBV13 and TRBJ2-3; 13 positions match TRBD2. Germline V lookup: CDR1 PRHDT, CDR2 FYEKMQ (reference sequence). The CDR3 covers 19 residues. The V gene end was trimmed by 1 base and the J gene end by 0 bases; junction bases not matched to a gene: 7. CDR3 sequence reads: CASSLASILAGGSTDTQYF. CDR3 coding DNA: TGTGCCAGCAGCTTAGCCTCAATACTAGCGGGGGGGAGCACAGATACGCAGTATTTT.

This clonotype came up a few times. The CDR3 DNA reads TGCGCCAGCAGCTTGTCCCTTCTTATCGGAGATACGCAGTATTTT. As protein: CASSLSLLIGDTQYF. The chain links TRBV5-1 to TRBJ2-3, with D unresolved. The CDR3 has 15 residues. From germline, CDR1 is SGHRS and CDR2 YFSETQ. The V and J ends lost 1 base and 5 bases respectively, with 14 bases between them.

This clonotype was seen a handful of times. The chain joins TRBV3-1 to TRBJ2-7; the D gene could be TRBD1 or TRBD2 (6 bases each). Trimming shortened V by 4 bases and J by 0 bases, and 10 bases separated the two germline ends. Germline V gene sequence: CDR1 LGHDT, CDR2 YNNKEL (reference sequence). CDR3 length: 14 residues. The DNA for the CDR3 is TGTGCCAGCAGCCGTGGGGGGCTCTCCTACGAGCAGTACTTC. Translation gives CASSRGGLSYEQYF.